These T cell receptor beta chains were read from a single sample in a study of response to subunit inactivated influenza vaccine. TCRdb re-called the RT-PCR reads through MiXCR, storing one row per CDR3 protein. The sample yields hundreds of thousands of distinct CDR3 sequences, about 12% seen once. The material was PBMCs from blood, obtained on the day of vaccination. The receptors shown here come from a man in his forties or fifties who received an inactivated influenza vaccine. CDR3s include the opening cysteine and the closing phenylalanine or tryptophan. A D gene is named only where the DNA matches it firmly. Where a row states a size, it is once, few, many or the class of an expanded clone; other rows omit it.

j_gene	v_gene	abundance	d_gene	CDR3aa	CDR3nt
TRBJ1-2	TRBV27	many	-	CASSFLLGRGGYTF	TGTGCCAGCAGTTTTTTGCTAGGTCGAGGGGGCTACACCTTC
TRBJ1-1	TRBV18	-	-	CASSPYEAEAFF	TGTGCCAGCTCACCATACGAGGCTGAAGCTTTCTTT
TRBJ2-7	TRBV7-9	-	-	CASSFSTSSYEQYF	TGTGCCAGCAGCTTCTCTACTTCTTCCTACGAGCAGTACTTC
TRBJ1-4	TRBV12-3/TRBV12-4	few	-	CASRGAGEGKLFF	TGTGCCAGCAGGGGGGCAGGTGAGGGAAAACTGTTTTTT
TRBJ2-1	TRBV7-2	-	-	CASSLVWGEQFF	TGTGCCAGCAGCTTAGTCTGGGGAGAGCAGTTCTTC
TRBJ1-1	TRBV28	few	-	CASSLWGQENTEAFF	TGTGCCAGCAGTTTGTGGGGGCAAGAGAACACTGAAGCTTTCTTT
TRBJ2-6	TRBV19	-	-	CASSIQGVISGANVLTF	TGTGCCAGTAGTATACAGGGTGTGATCTCTGGGGCCAACGTCCTGACTTTC
TRBJ2-1	TRBV7-6	-	TRBD2	CASSPISGPTYNEQFF	TGTGCCAGCAGCCCGATTAGCGGGCCCACCTACAATGAGCAGTTCTTC
TRBJ2-1	TRBV4-2	few	TRBD2	CASSHRLAGGVYNEQFF	TGTGCCAGCAGCCACAGACTAGCGGGGGGGGTCTACAATGAGCAGTTCTTC
TRBJ2-3	TRBV3-1	few	-	CASSPTGWGGTDTQYF	TGTGCCAGCAGCCCGACCGGCTGGGGGGGCACAGATACGCAGTATTTT
TRBJ2-5	TRBV4-2	-	-	CASSQPLKGGNQETQYF	TGTGCCAGCAGCCAACCTCTTAAGGGGGGAAACCAAGAGACCCAGTACTTC
TRBJ2-3	TRBV20-1	-	-	CSARLATKSTDTQYF	TGCAGTGCTAGGCTAGCGACAAAAAGCACAGATACGCAGTATTTT
TRBJ2-1	TRBV7-6	many	-	CASSLAGWRSEQFF	TGTGCCAGCAGCTTAGCGGGATGGCGGAGTGAGCAGTTCTTC
TRBJ2-2	TRBV7-9	many	-	CASSLARTSKDGELFF	TGTGCCAGCAGCTTAGCCCGTACTAGTAAGGACGGGGAGCTGTTTTTT
TRBJ2-1	TRBV29-1	few	TRBD2	CSVKETSGRAYNEQFF	TGCAGCGTTAAGGAGACTAGCGGGAGGGCCTACAATGAGCAGTTCTTC
TRBJ1-5	TRBV7-2	many	-	CASSPRGGSNQPQHF	TGTGCCAGCAGCCCCAGAGGGGGTAGCAATCAGCCCCAGCATTTT
TRBJ2-3	TRBV10-3	few	TRBD2	CAISEELAGGRADTQYF	TGTGCCATCAGTGAGGAGCTAGCGGGGGGTCGAGCAGATACGCAGTATTTT
TRBJ2-1	TRBV5-1	few	-	CASSLTNRQTGQFF	TGCGCCAGCAGCTTAACAAACCGGCAGACAGGGCAGTTCTTC
TRBJ2-1	TRBV29-1	few	-	CSVLVAGNEQFF	TGCAGCGTTTTAGTGGCAGGGAATGAGCAGTTCTTC
TRBJ2-1	TRBV19	-	TRBD2	CASSRLAGGTSEQFF	TGTGCCAGTAGCCGACTAGCGGGGGGCACTAGCGAGCAGTTCTTC
TRBJ2-3	TRBV20-1	few	-	CSGLEGGIEDTQYF	TGCAGTGGCCTCGAAGGTGGGATTGAAGATACGCAGTATTTT
TRBJ2-7	TRBV28	-	-	CASSLGAGIDEQYF	TGTGCCAGCAGTTTGGGGGCAGGGATCGACGAGCAGTACTTC
TRBJ2-6	TRBV28	few	-	CASSSPPTSGANVLTF	TGTGCCAGCAGTTCCCCCCCGACCTCTGGGGCCAACGTCCTGACTTTC
TRBJ2-7	TRBV7-2	-	TRBD2	CASSVIGGGPASYEQYF	TGTGCCAGCAGCGTCATTGGGGGAGGGCCCGCCTCCTACGAGCAGTACTTC
TRBJ1-2	TRBV10-3	-	-	CAISESMREAYGYTF	TGTGCCATCAGTGAGTCGATGCGGGAGGCTTATGGCTACACCTTC